The rows below give T cell receptor beta chains drawn from one sample of a study of beta chain features in type 1 diabetes. Sequencing used immunoSEQ multiplex PCR; TCRdb keeps in-frame clones, though not all of them. Of over 700,000 clones in the sample, around a sixth were seen once. The source material was naive CD4+ T cells from blood. The receptor source for this set is a woman aged 18-35 years in good health. The conserved cysteine and the conserved F or W are not part of the CDR3 here. Expanded clones are given a class, and other clones once, few, many or no size at all.

>14|TRBV7-6|TRBJ2-2|few
ASSLVQGASTGELF
>16|TRBV7-2|TRBJ2-1|NA
ASSRGISGTSSYNEQF
>14|TRBV7-9|TRBJ2-7|NA
ASSLGAGSGSSEQY
>14|TRBV29-1|TRBJ2-3|once
SLQGSRGTSTDTQY
>10|TRBV28|TRBJ2-6|few
ATFSGANVLT
>15|TRBV13|TRBJ2-5|few
ASSAPRRGLGGETQY
>13|TRBV4-3|TRBJ2-7|NA
ASSRGAGLGYEQY
>13|TRBV5-5|TRBJ2-1|few
ASSLGLAEYNEQF
>14|TRBV5-6|TRBJ2-3|NA
ASSIRTSGNTDTQY
>13|TRBV4-2|TRBJ1-1|NA
ASSPVLRTGTEAF
>14|TRBV6-5|TRBJ2-7|few
ASSYSAGGSVYEQY
>13|TRBV6-5|TRBJ2-6|once
ASSRGFSGANVLT
>11|TRBV11-3|TRBJ1-2|NA
ASSLTGGYGYT
>9|TRBV9|TRBJ2-2|few
ASTETGELF
>12|TRBV7-9|TRBJ2-1|NA
ASSLSGAGDEQF
>12|TRBV19|TRBJ1-5|NA
ASSSPYSYQPQH
>8|TRBV20-1|TRBJ2-5|few
SAVKETQY
>13|TRBV5-1|TRBJ2-7|NA
ASSLQVAGPYEQY
>9|TRBV2|TRBJ2-5|NA
ASLYQETQY
>13|TRBV6-1|TRBJ2-7|few
ASSELGGTSYEQY
>13|TRBV27|TRBJ2-7|few
ASSFGGGKNYEQY
>12|TRBV6-5|TRBJ2-2|NA
ASSSIWRAGELF
>15|TRBV7-9|TRBJ2-1|NA
ASSLGLAGGSVDEQF
>14|TRBV27|TRBJ1-4|NA
ASRSVSRGLVEKLF
>11|TRBV18|TRBJ2-1|few
ASSPPGRYEQF
>13|TRBV19|TRBJ2-2|NA
ASSTITGGFGELF
>13|TRBV28|TRBJ2-1|NA
ASSSPHFLNNEQF
>11|TRBV7-8|TRBJ2-1|few
ASSLDSYNEQF
>10|TRBV12-5|TRBJ2-1|NA
ASGFGRNEQF
>13|TRBV7-2|TRBJ2-7|NA
ASSLYRGSSYEQY
>16|TRBV4-1|TRBJ2-4|few
ASSPGLAGGLAKNIQY
>14|TRBV5-4|TRBJ2-1|NA
ASSSIAGGQNNEQF
>12|TRBV18|TRBJ2-1|NA
ASSLSTGYNEQF
>16|TRBV7-9|TRBJ2-2|few
ASSLRDVAGKVSGELF
>15|TRBV7-9|TRBJ2-1|NA
ASSLGSTGSSYNEQF
>11|TRBV19|TRBJ2-1|few
ASRLGQYNEQF
>12|TRBV9|TRBJ2-1|NA
ASSVGLASNEQF
>12|TRBV5-6|TRBJ2-7|NA
ASSERGETYEQY
>12|TRBV25-1|TRBJ2-5|few
ASSEYGGRETQY
>15|TRBV28|TRBJ1-5|few
ASSWIRGQGFNQPQH
>11|TRBV10-3|TRBJ2-5|few
ATQGAHGETQY
>14|TRBV4-3|TRBJ1-2|few
ASSQDGVVTIGGYT
>11|TRBV7-3|TRBJ1-1|few
ASSPQGEAEAF
>13|TRBV6-5|TRBJ2-2|few
ASSLQGPNTGELF
>10|TRBV18|TRBJ2-1|few
ASQGGYNEQF
>14|TRBV5-4|TRBJ2-1|few
ASTPGRDRSVNEQF
>13|TRBV7-9|TRBJ2-7|few
ASSSSGRTSYEQY
>15|TRBV5-1|TRBJ2-5|few
ASSLVLATTGGETQY
>11|TRBV10-3|TRBJ2-3|NA
ATIAGGGDTQY
>11|TRBV9|TRBJ2-1|few
ASSVLTMDEQF
>14|TRBV25-1|TRBJ2-2|few
ASSDPGQGNTGELF
>14|TRBV7-2|TRBJ2-6|NA
ASSLPPSSGANVLT
>14|TRBV5-4|TRBJ2-2|NA
ASSLRLTSSTGELF
>12|TRBV5-1|TRBJ2-1|NA
ASTQQTSGDEQF
>9|TRBV19|TRBJ2-5|few
ASRSAGTQY
>13|TRBV7-3|TRBJ2-1|NA
ASSPRGGRFGEQF
>13|TRBV18|TRBJ1-1|NA
ASSPREGLHTEAF
>13|TRBV4-2|TRBJ2-3|NA
ASRSDDSLPDTQY